A few counts support the clone carrying this TCR beta chain. As yet, its antigen is unknown. The data belong to a study of a mutant IDH1 vaccine in newly diagnosed glioma. At the level of the study: The start of vaccination came 4-6 weeks after radiotherapy alone, or with temozolomide cycles. Patients had received radiotherapy, temozolomide, or both previously, most receiving both. Study observations and caveats: Induction of immune responses by the vaccine occurred in just under 95% of patients.

This CDR3 spans 12 amino acids. Trimming removed 6 bases from V and 2 bases from J, with 8 bases in between. Germline-derived CDR1 and CDR2 are SEHNR and FQNEAQ (reference sequence). The time point denotes: week 5, during vaccination. Each vaccine dose was 300 ug of mutant IDH1 20-mer peptide, with topical imiquimod. Each of the donors came in with new WHO grade 3 or 4 astrocytomas that were IDH1-mutant and ATRX-lost. TCRdb's copy holds only in-frame clones and misses some; the assay was immunoSEQ multiplex PCR. The sample carries some 36,000 clones, roughly four fifths recorded once. The source of this sequence is a man between 50 and 59 years old with glioma. The sample consisted of PBMCs, taken from a glioma patient whose treatment included an IDH1 peptide vaccine. V is TRBV7-9 and J is TRBJ2-7, with D uncertain. CDR3 in amino acids: CASSKTTYEQYF. CDR3 sequence (DNA): TGTGCCAGCAGTAAAACAACCTACGAGCAGTACTTC.